The sample holds a few counts of the clone carrying this TCR beta chain. Its cognate antigen is unknown. This sample was included in a study of shared clonotypes between healthy human individuals. General study results and limits: Clonotype sharing across donors was expected to vary with sequencing depth. Non-shared clonotypes had lower generation probabilities than those shared by all four donors.

The naive CD8 subset, CD45RO-negative cells positively selected for CCR7, excluded terminally differentiated effector memory CD45RA+ cells. Healthy HIV-negative adults without recent acute infections or vaccinations served as donors. The V and J ends lost 7 bases and 3 bases respectively, with 12 bases between them. The CDR3 runs to 13 residues. The germline V gene has CDR1 MNHEY and CDR2 SMNVEV (reference sequence). Using immunoSEQ multiplex PCR, the repertoire was profiled, and TCRdb retains in-frame clones only, with some absent. Among millions of clones listed, approximately 94% were seen once. The sequenced sample was naive CD8+ T cells from PBMCs. This receptor was taken from a man between 18 and 35 years old in good health. Some clones in this sample may be carry-over from other donors' samples. The chain has TRBV27 and TRBJ1-1; no clear D. The CDR3 coding sequence is TGTGCCAGCAAATGGACGGAATACACTGAAGCTTTCTTT. This gives the protein CASKWTEYTEAFF.